Listed here is a single T cell receptor (beta chain). Antigen specificity is unknown. V was clipped by 0 bases and J by 0 bases, with 11 bases between them. Germline V CDR1 and CDR2: SGHNT, YENEEA. The CDR3 runs to 16 residues. The data stem from a study of regulatory dendritic cells for organ transplantation. The data were produced by immunoSEQ multiplex PCR, yet TCRdb's version contains in-frame clones alone and is incomplete. The sample yields 20,000 to 25,000 clones, 74% seen once. Study-wide results and caveats: Between individuals, the alloreactive memory CD8+ T cell pool differed considerably.

The chain carries TRBV11-3 and TRBJ2-5, with D uncertain. The clonotype originates from a human donor in good health. The sample taken for sequencing was memory CD4+ T cells from blood. Subset reported: CD45RO+ memory T cells. This chain's CDR3 is CASSLEGDTYQETQYF. CDR3 coding DNA: TGTGCCAGCAGCTTAGAAGGAGATACGTACCAAGAGACCCAGTACTTC.